The 29 T cell receptor beta chains below were found in one sample sequenced in a study of T cell responses to AZD1222 COVID-19 vaccine. The repertoire was sequenced with immunoSEQ multiplex PCR; TCRdb's copy has only in-frame clones and lacks some. The sample includes more than 95,000 clones, 75% to 90% of them seen just once. The specimen was peripheral blood, collected on day 0 of AZD1222 vaccination. The receptors stem from an adult in good health.

The J gene is TRBJ1-2, the V gene TRBV29-1; TRBD1 is a possible D gene (5 bases). The CDR3 runs 13 residues. Germline V gene lookup returns CDR1 SQVTM and CDR2 ANQGSEA. Trimming pared 7 bases from V and 0 bases from J, leaving 12 bases between. The CDR3 spells CSALRGANYGYTF. DNA of the CDR3: TGCAGCGCCCTAAGGGGAGCTAACTATGGCTACACCTTC. Full variable domain (missing parts from reference TRBV29-1 and TRBJ1-2): SAVISQKPSRDICQRGTSLTIQCQVDSQVTMMFWYRQQPGQSLTLIATANQGSEATYESGFVIDKFPISRPNLTFSTLTVSNMSPEDSSIYLCSALRGANYGYTFGSGTRLTVV.

For this clone: Sequence at one end of the junction differs from germline and may be a read error. CDR3 loop: CASSLGLAGGYNEQFF. CDR3 coding DNA: TGTGCTAGCAGCCTAGGACTAGCGGGAGGGTACAATGAGCAGTTCTTC. The rearrangement uses TRBV7-7 and TRBJ2-1; 15 positions agree with TRBD2. Germline loops: CDR1 SSHAT, CDR2 FNYEAQ (reference sequence). This CDR3 spans 16 amino acids.

This clone has a single count. The gene calls are TRBV2 and TRBJ1-1, with 7 bases fitting TRBD1. Germline-derived CDR1 and CDR2 are SNHLY and FYNNEI. The trim removed 4 bases at V and 3 bases at J, leaving 5 bases unmatched. The CDR3 extends over 14 amino acids. CDR3: CASSGGQGDTEAFF. CDR3 DNA: TGTGCCAGCAGTGGGGGTCAGGGGGACACTGAAGCTTTCTTT.

This clone was seen just once. V is TRBV5-6 and J is TRBJ2-7; D gene ambiguous. This CDR3 is built from 14 residues. Trimming shortened V by 0 bases and J by 1 base, and 8 bases separated the two germline ends. Germline V gene data show CDR1 as SGHDT and CDR2 as YYEEEE. CDR3 sequence (DNA): TGTGCCAGCAGCTTGGGGCGGAATTCCTACGAGCAGTACTTC. Translating it yields CASSLGRNSYEQYF.

J is TRBJ2-1 and V is TRBV9; 9 positions agree with TRBD2. Germline-derived CDR1 and CDR2 are SGDLS and YYNGEE. This CDR3 region has 17 residues. J gave up 7 bases and V 0 bases, and 11 bases lay outside the gene matches. The CDR3 coding sequence is TGTGCCAGCAGCGTAGCTACGGTAGCGGGGGCGGGGAATGAGCAGTTCTTC. Its protein is CASSVATVAGAGNEQFF. Together with reference TRBV9 and TRBJ2-1, the CDR3 gives the full variable domain: DSGVTQTPKHLITATGQRVTLRCSPRSGDLSVYWYQQSLDQGLQFLIQYYNGEERAKGNILERFSAQQFPDLHSELNLSSLELGDSALYFCASSVATVAGAGNEQFFGPGTRLTVL.

The chain has TRBV18 and TRBJ2-6; TRBD1 matches at 7 bases. The CDR3 is 16 residues long. V was pared by 3 bases and J by 2 bases, with 4 bases of the junction left unmatched. Germline loops: CDR1 KGHSH, CDR2 LQKENI. The CDR3 here is CASSPLGTAGANVLTF. CDR3 DNA sequence: TGTGCCAGCTCACCTCTTGGGACAGCTGGGGCCAACGTCCTGACTTTC.

The sample holds one count of this clone. The genes are TRBV4-3 and TRBJ1-3; possible D gene TRBD1, 5 bases. The germline gives CDR1 LGHNA, CDR2 YSLEER. The CDR3 runs 16 residues. V was pared by 1 base and J by 1 base, with 11 bases between. The CDR3 DNA is TGCGCCAGCAGCCAAGTTGCAGGGCCTTCTGGAAACACCATATATTTT. It codes for CASSQVAGPSGNTIYF.

Turning to this clone: The sample has other DNA sequences that encode this CDR3 too. The chain carries TRBV7-6 and TRBJ2-1; no reliable D call. Per germline, CDR1 SGHVS and CDR2 FNYEAQ. The CDR3 loop spans 11 amino acids. The V end lost 3 bases, the J end lost 9 bases, and 6 bases lay between the germline ends. CDR3 amino acids: CASSFQGEQFF. The CDR3 bases are TGTGCCAGCAGCTTTCAAGGTGAGCAGTTCTTC.

V is TRBV7-2 and J is TRBJ2-3, with D perhaps assigned TRBD1 or TRBD2 (5 bases each). In germline, CDR1 is SGHTA, CDR2 FQGNSA. The CDR3 is 14 amino acids. Between the trimmed V and J ends, which lost 2 bases and 7 bases, there was a span of 13 bases. CDR3 sequence: CASSLPGTWNTQYF. The CDR3 nucleotides read TGTGCCAGCAGCTTACCCGGGACCTGGAATACGCAGTATTTT. The whole variable domain, remainder taken from reference TRBV7-2 and TRBJ2-3, is GAGVSQSPSNKVTEKGKDVELRCDPISGHTALYWYRQSLGQGLEFLIYFQGNSAPDKSGLPSDRFSAERTGGSVSTLTIQRTQQEDSAVYLCASSLPGTWNTQYFGPGTRLTVL.

The chain employs TRBV6-5 and TRBJ1-2, with D perhaps matching TRBD1 (5 bases). Germline CDR1 reads MNHEY; CDR2 reads SVGAGI. The CDR3 is 14 amino acids. Trimming shortened V by 0 bases and J by 3 bases, and 8 bases separated the two germline ends. The CDR3 nucleotides are TGTGCCAGCAGTTACTCGCCCAGGGACTATGGCTACACCTTC. This encodes CASSYSPRDYGYTF.

V is TRBV19 and J is TRBJ1-5; D call uncertain. Germline V gene sequence: CDR1 LNHDA, CDR2 SQIVND (reference sequence). This CDR3 is 14 amino acids long. The CDR3, as DNA: TGTCCTTTCACGGGTGGGAATAGCAATCAGCCCCAGCATTTT. It yields the protein CPFTGGNSNQPQHF.

This clone was seen once. The CDR3 protein is CASSLDPGAANTGELFF. The CDR3 nucleotides read TGTGCCAGCAGCTTGGACCCGGGGGCGGCGAACACCGGGGAGCTGTTTTTT. The V call is TRBV5-4, the J call TRBJ2-2; D is tentatively TRBD1 or TRBD2 (6 bases each). The CDR3 is made up of 17 amino acids. V was trimmed by 0 bases and J by 0 bases, leaving 12 bases between them. Germline V gene data show CDR1 as SGHNT and CDR2 as YYREEE (reference sequence). Full variable domain (remainder filled in from reference TRBV5-4 and TRBJ2-2): ETGVTQSPTHLIKTRGQQVTLRCSSQSGHNTVSWYQQALGQGPQFIFQYYREEENGRGNFPPRFSGLQFPNYSSELNVNALELDDSALYLCASSLDPGAANTGELFFGEGSRLTVL.

Note on this clone: Other DNA sequences in the same sample also yield this CDR3. The genes are TRBV19 and TRBJ1-5; 9 bases map to TRBD1. There are 13 residues in the CDR3. V lost 10 bases and J lost 4; bases outside the gene matches: 5. Germline values: CDR1 LNHDA, CDR2 SQIVND (reference sequence). The CDR3: CATQTGGNQPQHF. CDR3 DNA: TGTGCCACGCAGACAGGGGGAAATCAGCCCCAGCATTTT.

The chain is built from TRBV6-5 and TRBJ2-3; TRBD1 or TRBD2 may be the D gene (6 bases each). Trimming removed 7 bases from V and 4 bases from J, with 18 bases in between. CDR3 length: 15 residues. Per germline, CDR1 MNHEY and CDR2 SVGAGI. The CDR3 loop reads CASTGGGLASDTQYF. In nucleotides, the CDR3 is TGTGCCAGCACAGGAGGGGGACTGGCCTCAGATACGCAGTATTTT.

The genes are TRBV18 and TRBJ2-1; possible D gene TRBD1, 5 bases. The CDR3 loop spans 13 amino acids. In germline, CDR1 is KGHSH, CDR2 LQKENI. V was shortened by 5 bases and J by 6 bases, with 11 bases between the two germline ends. This CDR3 reads CASSELTVNEQFF. Written as DNA, the CDR3 is TGTGCCAGCTCAGAATTGACAGTCAATGAGCAGTTCTTC.

The chain employs TRBV7-2 and TRBJ1-4, with 11 bases lining up with TRBD1. The CDR3 covers 19 residues. V was clipped by 5 bases and J by 3 bases; unmatched bases: 14. Germline assignment: CDR1 SGHTA and CDR2 FQGNSA. CDR3 nucleotide sequence: TGTGCCAGCAGCCACACCGGGACAGGGGGTATTATAGCTAATGAAAAACTGTTTTTT. Amino acid sequence: CASSHTGTGGIIANEKLFF.

The chain combines TRBV6-2 or TRBV6-3 with TRBJ1-1; TRBD1 matches at 8 bases. V was pared by 2 bases and J by 4 bases, with 6 bases of the junction left unmatched. This CDR3 region has 15 residues. Germline assignment: CDR1 MNHEY and CDR2 SVGEGT. The CDR3 DNA sequence: TGTGCCAGCAGTTACCGGACAGGGATCATCACTGAAGCTTTCTTT. Translation gives CASSYRTGIITEAFF.

The V and J genes are TRBV15 and TRBJ1-2; no reliable D call. The length of the CDR3 is 14 residues. V was shortened by 1 base and J by 7 bases, with 13 bases between the two germline ends. Per germline, CDR1 LNHNV and CDR2 YYDKDF (reference sequence). Written as DNA, the CDR3 is TGTGCCACCAGCAGAGGACAAGGGCTGGGTGGCTACACCTTC. This gives the protein CATSRGQGLGGYTF.

The V and J genes are TRBV7-8 and TRBJ1-5; 9 nucleotides agree with TRBD1. Germline V gene sequence: CDR1 SGHVS, CDR2 FQNEAQ. V gave up 1 base and J gave up 1 base; unmatched junction bases: 2. The CDR3 length is 16 residues. The CDR3 sequence is CASSLEGTGSNQPQHF. For the CDR3, the DNA is TGTGCCAGCAGCTTAGAGGGGACAGGGAGCAATCAGCCCCAGCATTTT.

The chain links TRBV5-1 to TRBJ2-7; D might be TRBD1 (6 bases). V lost 1 base to trimming and J lost 6 bases, with 11 bases between them. This CDR3 is 13 amino acids long. CDR1 and CDR2 (germline): SGHRS, YFSETQ. The DNA of the CDR3 is TGCGCCAGCAGCTTGTCCGGACAGATCGAGCAGTACTTC. This translates into CASSLSGQIEQYF.

V usage is TRBV3-1 (or the pseudogene TRBV3-2) and J usage is TRBJ2-7; no reliable D call. V was pared by 0 bases and J by 6 bases, with 18 bases between. The CDR3 loop spans 16 amino acids. Germline V lookup: CDR1 LGHDT, CDR2 YNNKEL (reference sequence). The CDR3 DNA sequence: TGTGCCAGCAGCCAAGATCTCCCGCTTCCGGCAGGCGAGCAGTACTTC. It translates to CASSQDLPLPAGEQYF.

This clone was counted once. V and J are TRBV19 and TRBJ2-1; 13 bases agree with TRBD2. The CDR3 has 15 amino acids. The junction had 5 bases not matched to a gene; V was cut back by 5 bases and J by 7 bases. Germline CDR1 and CDR2: LNHDA and SQIVND (reference sequence). The CDR3, as DNA: TGTGCCAGTAGTCTCGGGACTAGCGGGATAAATGAGCAGTTCTTC. Protein product: CASSLGTSGINEQFF.

J is TRBJ1-1 and V is TRBV5-1, with TRBD1 matching 9 bases. The J segment lost 7 bases and the V segment lost 6 bases, leaving 16 bases of the junction unmatched. CDR3 length: 16 amino acids. CDR1 and CDR2 (germline): SGHRS, YFSETQ. Here the CDR3 DNA reads TGCGCCAGCACGACAGGGGGAGGTTTTACAAGTGTTGAAGCTTTCTTT. Translated: CASTTGGGFTSVEAFF. The full variable domain, completed using reference TRBV5-1 and TRBJ1-1, is KAGVTQTPRYLIKTRGQQVTLSCSPISGHRSVSWYQQTPGQGLQFLFEYFSETQRNKGNFPGRFSGRQFSNSRSEMNVSTLELGDSALYLCASTTGGGFTSVEAFFGQGTRLTVV.

The chain joins TRBV18 to TRBJ1-2, with TRBD1 matching 10 bases. V was pared by 2 bases and J by 0 bases, with 0 bases of the junction left unmatched. Germline V gene lookup returns CDR1 KGHSH and CDR2 LQKENI. The CDR3 sequence is 15 residues long. The CDR3: CASSPGTGANYGYTF. The DNA of the CDR3 is TGTGCCAGCTCACCAGGGACAGGGGCTAACTATGGCTACACCTTC. Full variable domain (remainder filled in from reference TRBV18 and TRBJ1-2): NAGVMQNPRHLVRRRGQEARLRCSPMKGHSHVYWYRQLPEEGLKFMVYLQKENIIDESGMPKERFSAEFPKEGPSILRIQQVVRGDSAAYFCASSPGTGANYGYTFGSGTRLTVV.

V and J are TRBV10-2 and TRBJ2-3; TRBD2 matches at 10 bases. In germline, CDR1 is WSHSY, CDR2 SAAADI. The CDR3 has 15 amino acids. Trimming removed 5 bases from V and 4 bases from J; junction bases left unmatched: 6. The CDR3 DNA sequence: TGCGCCAGCAGTTCACTAGCGGGAAGGTCAGATACGCAGTATTTT. Residues: CASSSLAGRSDTQYF.

The chain employs TRBV7-2 and TRBJ2-1; no firm D call. This CDR3 spans 15 amino acids. V lost 6 bases to trimming and J lost 6 bases, with 18 bases between them. From germline, CDR1 is SGHTA and CDR2 FQGNSA. CDR3 sequence (DNA): TGTGCCAGCAGTTCACCTCCGTGGCCGGTCAATGAGCAGTTCTTC. It yields the protein CASSSPPWPVNEQFF.

CDR3 in amino acids: CASSQANTEAFF. The CDR3 nucleotides are TGTGCCAGCAGCCAGGCGAACACTGAAGCTTTCTTT. The rearrangement links TRBV7-3 to TRBJ1-1; unclear D gene. The germline V and J ends were trimmed by 5 bases and 1 base, with 5 bases remaining between them. Germline CDR1 SGHTA, CDR2 FQGTGA. CDR3 size: 12 residues.

The V gene is TRBV27, the J gene TRBJ1-3; D might be TRBD1 (5 bases). Germline V gene sequence: CDR1 MNHEY, CDR2 SMNVEV (reference sequence). V lost 2 bases, J lost 0 bases, and 14 bases lay in between. The CDR3 consists of 17 residues. The CDR3 sequence: CASSLSQGLGSGNTIYF. CDR3 nucleotide sequence: TGTGCCAGCAGTTTAAGTCAGGGCCTGGGCTCTGGAAACACCATATATTTT.

The chain couples TRBV20-1 to TRBJ1-5; TRBD1 might be the D (5 bases). CDR1 is DFQATT, CDR2 SNEGSKA, per germline (reference sequence). Between the trimmed V and J ends, which lost 3 bases and 4 bases, there was a span of 13 bases. There are 14 residues in the CDR3. The DNA of the CDR3 is TGCAGTGCTAGTTATGGGGCACCTAATCAGCCCCAGCATTTT. Protein sequence: CSASYGAPNQPQHF.